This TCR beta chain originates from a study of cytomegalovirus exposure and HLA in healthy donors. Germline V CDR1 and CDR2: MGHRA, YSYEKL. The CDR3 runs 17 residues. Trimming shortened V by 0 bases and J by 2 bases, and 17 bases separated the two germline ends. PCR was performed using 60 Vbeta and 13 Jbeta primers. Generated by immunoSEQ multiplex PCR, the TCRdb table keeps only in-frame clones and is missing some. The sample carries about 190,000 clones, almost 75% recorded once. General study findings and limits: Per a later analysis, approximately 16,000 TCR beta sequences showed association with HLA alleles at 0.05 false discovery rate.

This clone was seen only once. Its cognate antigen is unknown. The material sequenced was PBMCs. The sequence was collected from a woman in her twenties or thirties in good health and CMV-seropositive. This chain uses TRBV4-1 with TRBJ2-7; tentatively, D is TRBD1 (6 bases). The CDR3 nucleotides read TGCGCCAGCAGCCAAGACGACTCAGGGGTGGCCACCTACGAGCAGTACTTC. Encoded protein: CASSQDDSGVATYEQYF.